Listed below are T cell receptor beta chains from one sample, sequenced in a study of T cells after yellow fever vaccination. MiXCR was run by TCRdb on the 5' RACE reads, yielding one entry per CDR3 protein. The sample has 50,000 or so distinct CDR3 sequences, 7.4% seen once; the top ten hold more than 25%. The sequences come from CD8+ T cells sorted from PBMCs, collected around 16 days after the first yellow fever vaccination. The receptors stem from a man aged 18 to 30 who received the YFV17D yellow fever vaccine. Each CDR3 is given with its conserved first and last residue. The D gene is left open where the match is weak. Size is omitted from some rows. Given values are once, few, many or a class for expanded clones.

clone_size	d_call	j_call	v_call	cdr3_nt	cdr3_aa
many	.	TRBJ1-3	TRBV12-3/TRBV12-4	TGTGCCAGCAGTTTAGCCCCCAGGTACAGCCCTGGAAACACCATATATTTT	CASSLAPRYSPGNTIYF
many	TRBD2	TRBJ2-1	TRBV5-1	TGCGCCAGCAGCTTGCAAGCGGGGTGGCTTAATGAGCAGTTCTTC	CASSLQAGWLNEQFF
many	.	TRBJ1-2	TRBV7-9	TGTGCCAGCAGCTTAGTGGTGGGCGCCGACTATGGCTACACCTTC	CASSLVVGADYGYTF
many	.	TRBJ1-1	TRBV29-1	TGCAGCGTGCATAAAGGGTTGTCGGCTTTCTTT	CSVHKGLSAFF
many	TRBD1	TRBJ2-7	TRBV7-2	TGTGCCAGCAGCGGCCTCGGACAGGCGAGGGAGCAGTACTTC	CASSGLGQAREQYF
many	.	TRBJ1-2	TRBV15	TGTGCCACCAGCAGTGATCTCTCCCTGGGCTACACCTTC	CATSSDLSLGYTF
many	TRBD1	TRBJ1-1	TRBV12-3/TRBV12-4	TGTGCCAGCAGTCCTGGACAGGGCGGGTACACTGAAGCTTTCTTT	CASSPGQGGYTEAFF
.	TRBD1	TRBJ2-7	TRBV7-9	TGTGCCAGCAGCGTGGGGACAGTCTACGAGCAGTACTTC	CASSVGTVYEQYF
.	.	TRBJ2-5	TRBV5-1	TGCGCCAGCAACCGGGAACGCGAACGGGCCCAGTACTTC	CASNRERERAQYF
many	TRBD1	TRBJ2-2	TRBV7-9	TGTGCCAGCAGTCGAGAACAGGGGCCCGGGGAGCTGTTTTTT	CASSREQGPGELFF
many	TRBD2	TRBJ2-5	TRBV25-1	TGTGCCAGCAGTGAGGGGACTAGCGGAAGACTCCAAGAGACCCAGTACTTC	CASSEGTSGRLQETQYF
many	.	TRBJ2-2	TRBV9	TGTGCCAGCAGCGTCGCGGAAGTCAACACCGGGGAGCTGTTTTTT	CASSVAEVNTGELFF
many	.	TRBJ1-5	TRBV10-3	TGTGCCATCAGTGATTTAAAGCGCAATCAGCCCCAGCATTTT	CAISDLKRNQPQHF
.	.	TRBJ1-6	TRBV7-9	TGTGCCAGCAGCCAGGGACGGCCAGATTCACCCCTCCACTTT	CASSQGRPDSPLHF
many	.	TRBJ2-2	TRBV7-2	TGTGCCAGCAGCTTTATCCAGGTCAACACCGGGGAGCTGTTTTTT	CASSFIQVNTGELFF
few	.	TRBJ1-2	TRBV6-1	TGTGCCAGCGGGGCCGGGGTTTATGCGTATGGCTACACCTTC	CASGAGVYAYGYTF
many	.	TRBJ1-5	TRBV6-5	TGTGCCAGCGCGGTGTTAAGCAATCAGCCCCAGCATTTT	CASAVLSNQPQHF
many	TRBD1	TRBJ2-1	TRBV6-1	TGTGCCAGCAGGCTCGGGACAGGGGTTACCAATGAGCAGTTCTTC	CASRLGTGVTNEQFF
many	.	TRBJ1-6	TRBV10-2	TGCGCCAGCTTAGGTCCGAATAATTCACCCCTCCACTTT	CASLGPNNSPLHF
many	.	TRBJ1-1	TRBV6-2/TRBV6-3	TGTGCCAGCACCCCCGTTTTCGGGGAAGGTGAAGCTTTCTTT	CASTPVFGEGEAFF
many	TRBD2	TRBJ2-7	TRBV7-9	TGTGCCAGCAGCCCGCGGGAGGCCTACGAGCAGTACTTC	CASSPREAYEQYF
many	.	TRBJ2-1	TRBV7-2	TGTGCCAGCACCCCCCGGGACATTAACAATGAGCAGTTCTTC	CASTPRDINNEQFF
many	TRBD2	TRBJ2-3	TRBV6-5	TGTGCCAGCAGTTACTCACGGGGGGTCACAGATACGCAGTATTTT	CASSYSRGVTDTQYF
many	TRBD2	TRBJ2-7	TRBV5-1	TGCGCCAGCACCTCCGAGGGGGATAGCGGGGGCTACGAGCAGTACTTC	CASTSEGDSGGYEQYF
many	TRBD2	TRBJ2-3	TRBV11-2	TGTGCCAGCAGCTTAAGCAGCGGGGGGTGGGCAGATACGCAGTATTTT	CASSLSSGGWADTQYF
many	TRBD1	TRBJ1-1	TRBV12-3/TRBV12-4	TGTGCCAGCAGTTGGTGGACAGGGGAGCCCGAAGCTTTCTTT	CASSWWTGEPEAFF
.	TRBD2	TRBJ2-1	TRBV4-1	TGCGCCAGCAGCCAAGATCATACTAGCGGGGGATACAATGAGCAGTTCTTC	CASSQDHTSGGYNEQFF
many	.	TRBJ1-5	TRBV12-3/TRBV12-4	TGTGCCAGCGGGGGGCATAGCAATCAGCCCCAGCATTTT	CASGGHSNQPQHF
many	.	TRBJ1-1	TRBV4-3	TGCGCCAGCAGCCAAGATTTGTGGAGAAACTTGAACACTGAAGCTTTCTTT	CASSQDLWRNLNTEAFF
many	.	TRBJ2-4	TRBV6-2/TRBV6-3	TGTGCCAGCCGGACCCAAGAAAACATTCAGTACTTC	CASRTQENIQYF
many	.	TRBJ1-5	TRBV6-2/TRBV6-3	TGTGCCAGCAGTTATACAAGACGGGTTTATAGCAATCAGCCCCAGCATTTT	CASSYTRRVYSNQPQHF
few	.	TRBJ2-1	TRBV7-2	TGTGCCAGCAGCCCAGGACCAAACATAGCCTCCTACAATGAGCAGTTCTTC	CASSPGPNIASYNEQFF
medium-sized	.	TRBJ2-7	TRBV5-1	TGCGCCAGCAGGAATCCCCGGAGCTCCTACGAGCAGTACTTC	CASRNPRSSYEQYF
many	.	TRBJ2-3	TRBV4-3	TGCGCCAGCAGCCGGGGGGGGCTAGCGCTAGATACGCAGTATTTT	CASSRGGLALDTQYF
many	TRBD2	TRBJ2-5	TRBV7-2	TGTGCCAGCAGCTTAGTTCCGGGGGGTCTTCAAGAGACCCAGTACTTC	CASSLVPGGLQETQYF
many	TRBD2	TRBJ2-5	TRBV7-9	TGTGCCAGCAGCTTAACCCCGGGACTAGCGTTGGAGACCCAGTACTTC	CASSLTPGLALETQYF
many	.	TRBJ2-1	TRBV9	TGTGCCAGCAGCGGGGGGACACACTACAATGAGCAGTTCTTC	CASSGGTHYNEQFF
many	TRBD1	TRBJ1-5	TRBV2	TGTGCCAGCAGTAGCATGGGGACAGGGTTTTATGGCAATCAGCCCCAGCATTTT	CASSSMGTGFYGNQPQHF
many	.	TRBJ1-1	TRBV4-1	TGCGCCAGCAATATAGGGGAAAGGGCCCTTCGGGGAGCTTTCTTT	CASNIGERALRGAFF
.	.	TRBJ1-4	TRBV28	TGTGCCATGGGCCCGGGGCTCTTCGGCACTAATGAAAAACTGTTTTTT	CAMGPGLFGTNEKLFF
.	.	TRBJ1-1	TRBV5-4	TGTGCCAGCAGCTTGGTGGGGGACCGAAACACTGAAGCTTTCTTT	CASSLVGDRNTEAFF
many	TRBD1	TRBJ2-5	TRBV7-9	TGTGCCAGCAGCCCAAGGGACAGGGGGCCAAAGGAGACCCAGTACTTC	CASSPRDRGPKETQYF
many	TRBD2	TRBJ2-3	TRBV7-3	TGTGCCAGCAGCTTAACCCCTAGCGGGGGGGATACGCATTATTTT	CASSLTPSGGDTHYF
many	.	TRBJ1-2	TRBV21-1	TGTGCCAGCAGCCTAACTTACAAGGACTATGGCTACACCTTC	CASSLTYKDYGYTF
few	.	TRBJ2-1	TRBV24-1	TGTGCCACCAGTGATTTACGGGACGGGACTGAGCAGTTCTTC	CATSDLRDGTEQFF
many	TRBD2	TRBJ2-5	TRBV7-2	TGTGCCAGCAGCCCGACTAGCGGGGGGGCAATGGGAGAGACCCAGTACTTC	CASSPTSGGAMGETQYF
many	.	TRBJ1-1	TRBV7-9	TGTGCCAGCAGCCCCCCCGCGGACACTGAAGCTTTCTTT	CASSPPADTEAFF
many	TRBD1	TRBJ2-2	TRBV5-1	TGCGCCAGCAGCTTGGCCGGGGGACAGGGTTACACCGGGGAGCTGTTTTTT	CASSLAGGQGYTGELFF
many	TRBD1	TRBJ1-2	TRBV4-3	TGCGCCAGCAGCCAAGATCAGGGGGGAAGAGTCTATGGCTACACCTTC	CASSQDQGGRVYGYTF
many	.	TRBJ1-3	TRBV9	TGTGCCAGCAGCCCCGGGACGGCTCAGCCGGCTGGAAACACCATATATTTT	CASSPGTAQPAGNTIYF
many	.	TRBJ2-1	TRBV15	TGTGCCACCAGCAGGGGTCTTAGCTCCTACAATGAGCAGTTCTTC	CATSRGLSSYNEQFF
few	TRBD1	TRBJ1-1	TRBV19	TGTGCCAGCGGACAGGGAAACACTGAAGCTTTCTTT	CASGQGNTEAFF
many	.	TRBJ2-2	TRBV9	TGTGCCAGCAGCCCTGAGGGGTCGGACACCGGGGAGCTGTTTTTT	CASSPEGSDTGELFF
many	.	TRBJ1-5	TRBV20-1	TGCAGTGCTAGAGGAGCGGGGGAACGGAGCAATCAGCCCCAGCATTTT	CSARGAGERSNQPQHF